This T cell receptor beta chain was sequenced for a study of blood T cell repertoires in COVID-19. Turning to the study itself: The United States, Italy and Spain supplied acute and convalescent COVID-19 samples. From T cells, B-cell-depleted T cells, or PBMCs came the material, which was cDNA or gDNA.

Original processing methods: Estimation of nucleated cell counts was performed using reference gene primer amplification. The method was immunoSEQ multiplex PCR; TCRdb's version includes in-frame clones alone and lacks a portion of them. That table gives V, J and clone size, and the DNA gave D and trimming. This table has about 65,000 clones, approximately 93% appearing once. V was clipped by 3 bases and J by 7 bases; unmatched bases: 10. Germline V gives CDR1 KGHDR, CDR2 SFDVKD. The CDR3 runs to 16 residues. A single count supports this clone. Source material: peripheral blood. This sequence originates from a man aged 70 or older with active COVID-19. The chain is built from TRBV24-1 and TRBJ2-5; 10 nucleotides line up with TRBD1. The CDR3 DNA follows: TGTGCCACCAGTGATCCAACGCCGGGACAGGGGTTGACCCAGTACTTC. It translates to CATSDPTPGQGLTQYF.